This TCR beta chain was retrieved from a study of T-cell reconstitution after alpha-beta-depleted transplantation in children (dated by TCRdb to the mid-2010s). Looking at the study overall: T-cell immune reconstitution after TCRalphabeta/CD19-depleted allogeneic hematopoietic cell transplantation in children was quantitatively tracked in the study by means of TCR repertoire profiling.

V lost 5 bases and J lost 2 bases, and the count of bases not matched to a germline gene is 7. The CDR3, from cysteine to phenylalanine, totals 16 residues. The kept DNA is CDR3 alone, 48 bases in frame from the first base. CDR1 and CDR2 were assigned from the germline V gene (reference sequence) as SEHNR and FQNEAQ. A note on this clonotype: There is no known antigen for this receptor. Per-nucleotide qualities are absent, and no much larger clonotype sits a single base away.

Library construction relied on PCR. Sequencing used an Illumina HiSeq 2500. TCR libraries were prepared with molecular barcoding, using unique molecular identifiers to normalize TCRbeta repertoire quantification. TCRdb reanalyzed the raw reads on its own, using fastp at Q25 for trimming and MiXCR for clone calling, and kept in-frame beta chains. Entries are consolidated by CDR3 protein sequence, retaining the most common genes and DNA. The sample table shows some 500,000 distinct CDR3 sequences, and roughly 33% are seen once. The top ten constitute 2.4% of the sample. The rearranged chain carries TRBV7-9 and TRBJ1-2, with 11 bases matching TRBD1. The sequenced sample was PBMCs from the stem cell graft donor, obtained from the stem cell graft. This TCR was sampled from a human donor who donated a stem cell graft to a child with aplastic anemia. The nucleotide sequence reads TGTGCCAGCAGCGTAAGGACAGGGGGCGTCAACTATGGCTACACCTTC. Translated, it reads CASSVRTGGVNYGYTF.